The 30 T cell receptor beta chains given below trace back to one sample, sequenced in a study of cytomegalovirus exposure and HLA in healthy donors. It was with 60 Vbeta and 13 Jbeta primers that the PCR ran. Clones were sequenced by immunoSEQ multiplex PCR, and TCRdb holds only the in-frame ones, with some missing. The sample records some 85,000 clones, approximately 84% being singletons. Sequenced material: PBMCs. The receptors originated from a woman aged 50 to 60 in good health and CMV-seronegative.

This clone was counted only a few times. The CDR3: CASSQRPTGPNIQYF. For the CDR3, the DNA is TGCGCCAGCAGCCAAAGACCGACAGGGCCAAACATTCAGTACTTC. V usage is TRBV4-1 and J usage is TRBJ2-4; TRBD1 matches at 7 bases. J lost 6 bases, V lost 2 bases, and 7 bases had no gene match. The germline gives CDR1 MGHRA, CDR2 YSYEKL. The CDR3 has 15 residues.

This chain's CDR3 is CSVEEAGAPQHF. The CDR3 DNA follows: TGCAGCGTTGAGGAGGCGGGGGCTCCCCAGCATTTT. The chain recombines TRBV29-1 with TRBJ1-5; weak D call: TRBD1 (6 bases). This CDR3 comprises 12 residues. Germline loops: CDR1 SQVTM, CDR2 ANQGSEA. V lost 3 bases, J lost 10 bases, and 13 bases lay in between. Complete variable domain (other parts from reference TRBV29-1 and TRBJ1-5): SAVISQKPSRDICQRGTSLTIQCQVDSQVTMMFWYRQQPGQSLTLIATANQGSEATYESGFVIDKFPISRPNLTFSTLTVSNMSPEDSSIYLCSVEEAGAPQHFGDGTRLSIL.

The rearrangement links TRBV29-1 to TRBJ1-2; 9 bases map to TRBD1. In germline, CDR1 is SQVTM, CDR2 ANQGSEA. The ends lost 1 base at V and 5 bases at J; junction bases unmatched: 17. The CDR3 runs to 18 residues. Written as DNA, the CDR3 is TGCAGCGTTGAAGCCCCCGACAGGGATTGGACAGGGGATTATGGCTACACCTTC. Translating gives CSVEAPDRDWTGDYGYTF.

This chain uses TRBV5-6 with TRBJ2-1; TRBD1 matches 7 bases. This CDR3 has 15 residues. The germline V gene encodes CDR1 SGHDT and CDR2 YYEEEE. V lost 3 bases to trimming and J lost 1 base; unmatched junction nucleotides: 4. The CDR3 bases are TGTGCCAGCAGCTCTGACAGGGAGTCCTACAATGAGCAGTTCTTC. This gives the protein CASSSDRESYNEQFF.

The V call is TRBV11-2, the J call TRBJ2-1, with TRBD2 matching 8 bases. The CDR3 runs 17 residues. V lost 5 bases, J lost 0 bases, and 9 bases stayed unmatched. CDR1 is SGHAT and CDR2 is FQNNGV in the germline V gene. This CDR3 is CASSPPGSGTSYNEQFF. For the CDR3, the DNA is TGTGCCAGCAGCCCCCCGGGTAGCGGGACCTCCTACAATGAGCAGTTCTTC.

The V call is TRBV4-1, the J call TRBJ1-1, with D perhaps TRBD1 (5 bases). Germline V gives CDR1 MGHRA, CDR2 YSYEKL. This CDR3 spans 15 amino acids. Trimming removed 8 bases from V and 4 bases from J, with 20 bases in between. In nucleotides, the CDR3 is TGCGCCAGCGGAGACCGGGGGGGTTCCAGCACTGAAGCTTTCTTT. Translating it yields CASGDRGGSSTEAFF.

The chain carries TRBV9 and TRBJ2-1; 10 bases agree with TRBD1. The ends lost 4 bases at V and 5 bases at J; junction bases unmatched: 9. Germline V gene lookup returns CDR1 SGDLS and CDR2 YYNGEE. This CDR3 spans 16 amino acids. CDR3 coding DNA: TGTGCCAGCAGCTCAATAATCGGGACAGGGGACAATGAGCAGTTCTTC. This encodes CASSSIIGTGDNEQFF.

V is TRBV4-1 and J is TRBJ1-4; 9 bases are a match to TRBD1. The CDR3 runs 17 residues. Germline CDR1 MGHRA, CDR2 YSYEKL. Trimming at V came to 1 base and at J to 12 bases, leaving 15 bases not matched to a gene. The CDR3 DNA reads as TGCGCCAGCAGCCAAGCGGAACTGGTGGACAGGGGTGGTGAACTGTTTTTT. As protein: CASSQAELVDRGGELFF.

This chain joins TRBV10-3 and TRBJ2-3, with a possible D match to TRBD1 (5 bases). The CDR3 totals 13 residues. Germline V gene data show CDR1 as ENHRY and CDR2 as SYGVKD. V lost 4 bases, J lost 2 bases, and 7 bases lay in between. The CDR3 protein is CAISGGDTDTQYF. Here the CDR3 DNA reads TGTGCCATCAGTGGGGGCGACACAGATACGCAGTATTTT.

The chain has TRBV4-2 and TRBJ1-6; 7 bases match TRBD1. CDR1 is LGHNA and CDR2 is YNFKEQ in the germline V gene. V gave up 0 bases and J gave up 5 bases; unmatched junction bases: 4. The CDR3 runs 16 residues. CDR3 bases: TGTGCCAGCAGCCAAGATGTTGACAGGGATAATTCACCCCTCCACTTT. This encodes CASSQDVDRDNSPLHF.

V gene TRBV5-1 combines with J gene TRBJ2-1; 10 bases map to TRBD2. The V segment lost 4 bases and the J segment 6 bases; nucleotides outside the gene matches: 4. The CDR3 is 14 amino acids. Germline V gene lookup returns CDR1 SGHRS and CDR2 YFSETQ. CDR3 sequence reads: CASSPGTSANEQFF. CDR3 sequence (DNA): TGCGCCAGCAGCCCCGGGACTAGCGCCAATGAGCAGTTCTTC.

J is TRBJ1-5 and V is TRBV7-4; no firm D call. Between the trimmed V and J ends, which lost 4 bases and 11 bases, there was a span of 21 bases. The germline V gene encodes CDR1 SGHVT and CDR2 SQSDAQ. The CDR3 covers 15 residues. The CDR3 DNA is TGTGCCAGCAGCTCCGACAAGGTCCATTTTAAGTCCCAGCATTTT. Translating it yields CASSSDKVHFKSQHF.

This clone was picked up a small number of times. In DNA, the CDR3 is TGTGCCAGCAGAGCCACAGATACGCAGTATTTT. Translated: CASRATDTQYF. The rearrangement links TRBV11-1 to TRBJ2-3; no clear D gene. The V gene lost 6 bases and the J gene lost 2 bases, with 3 bases spanning the gap. The CDR3 loop spans 11 amino acids. Germline V lookup: CDR1 SGHAT, CDR2 FQDESV (reference sequence).

This clone was observed a few times. The chain links TRBV5-1 to TRBJ2-3, with D possibly TRBD2 on 6 matching bases. V dropped 4 bases and J dropped 6 bases, with 15 bases sitting between them. Germline CDR1 SGHRS, CDR2 YFSETQ. CDR3 length: 14 amino acids. The CDR3 sequence is CASSPGVPFDTQYF. The CDR3 DNA is TGCGCCAGCAGCCCGGGGGTCCCCTTTGATACGCAGTATTTT.

This clone was counted once. This chain links TRBV19 with TRBJ2-2, with a tentative D call TRBD1 (7 bases). This CDR3 region has 16 residues. V was cut by 5 bases and J by 5 bases, with 18 bases left in between. From germline, CDR1 is LNHDA and CDR2 SQIVND (reference sequence). DNA for the CDR3: TGTGCCAGTAGTCCAGGGGGGACCTCGGGGACCGGGGAGCTGTTTTTT. Translation gives CASSPGGTSGTGELFF. The whole variable domain, filled in from reference TRBV19 and TRBJ2-2, reads DGGITQSPKYLFRKEGQNVTLSCEQNLNHDAMYWYRQDPGQGLRLIYYSQIVNDFQKGDIAEGYSVSREKKESFPLTVTSAQKNPTAFYLCASSPGGTSGTGELFFGEGSRLTVL.

The J gene is TRBJ2-1, the V gene TRBV5-6; 7 bases are shared with TRBD1. J lost 1 base, V lost 4 bases, and 11 bases had no gene match. Germline loops: CDR1 SGHDT, CDR2 YYEEEE. The CDR3 length is 17 residues. In nucleotides, the CDR3 is TGTGCCAGCAGCCTTCAGGGACAGACCCTTTCCTACAATGAGCAGTTCTTC. It is translated as CASSLQGQTLSYNEQFF. Together with reference TRBV5-6 and TRBJ2-1, the CDR3 gives the full variable domain: DAGVTQSPTHLIKTRGQQVTLRCSPKSGHDTVSWYQQALGQGPQFIFQYYEEEERQRGNFPDRFSGHQFPNYSSELNVNALLLGDSALYLCASSLQGQTLSYNEQFFGPGTRLTVL.

The rearrangement uses TRBV5-6 and TRBJ1-1; no clear D. The V gene lost 0 bases and the J gene lost 1 base, with 7 bases spanning the gap. This CDR3 has 14 residues. Germline CDR1 SGHDT, CDR2 YYEEEE. In DNA form, the CDR3 reads TGTGCCAGCAGCTTGGTTACACGGAACACTGAAGCTTTCTTT. Encoded protein: CASSLVTRNTEAFF.

The rearrangement links TRBV7-8 to TRBJ1-2, with TRBD1 matching 7 bases. CDR3 length: 16 amino acids. Germline assignment: CDR1 SGHVS and CDR2 FQNEAQ. After removal of 3 bases from V and 0 bases from J, the junction contained 7 bases not matched to a gene. CDR3 protein: CASSFQTGPANYGYTF. In nucleotides, the CDR3 is TGTGCCAGCAGCTTTCAGACAGGGCCAGCTAACTATGGCTACACCTTC. Complete variable domain (other parts from reference TRBV7-8 and TRBJ1-2): GAGVSQSPRYKVAKRGQDVALRCDPISGHVSLFWYQQALGQGPEFLTYFQNEAQLDKSGLPSDRFFAERPEGSVSTLKIQRTQQEDSAVYLCASSFQTGPANYGYTFGSGTRLTVV.

This chain links TRBV11-2 with TRBJ2-6, with D tentatively TRBD2 (6 bases). V shed 7 bases and J shed 0 bases, with 10 bases lying between them. CDR1 is SGHAT and CDR2 is FQNNGV in the germline V gene. The CDR3 sequence is 15 residues long. The CDR3 protein is CASTFGGSGANVLTF. The CDR3, as DNA: TGTGCCAGCACGTTCGGGGGCTCTGGGGCCAACGTCCTGACTTTC.

This sequence joins TRBV7-2 and TRBJ1-2; D is uncertain. V was pared by 7 bases and J by 0 bases, with 15 bases between. In germline, CDR1 is SGHTA, CDR2 FQGNSA. The CDR3 spans 15 residues. The CDR3 DNA reads as TGTGCCAGCACCCGGGAGGGTAGCACTAACTATGGCTACACCTTC. Its translation: CASTREGSTNYGYTF.

CDR3: CASSLVEGVEADTQYF. The CDR3 DNA follows: TGTGCCAGCAGCCTAGTGGAGGGAGTGGAAGCAGATACGCAGTATTTT. The rearrangement links TRBV28 to TRBJ2-3, with TRBD2 as a possible D gene (6 bases). The V gene's germline CDR1 is MDHEN and CDR2 SYDVKM. V dropped 6 bases and J dropped 4 bases, with 20 bases sitting between them. There are 16 residues in the CDR3.

This rearrangement joins TRBV5-6 to TRBJ2-7, with 8 bases aligning to TRBD1. Germline V gene sequence: CDR1 SGHDT, CDR2 YYEEEE. V gave up 3 bases and J gave up 0 bases; unmatched junction bases: 17. CDR3 size: 19 residues. CDR3 loop: CASSSPGQAHRTFSYEQYV. The CDR3 nucleotides read TGTGCCAGCAGCTCACCGGGACAGGCTCACCGGACGTTCTCCTACGAGCAGTACGTC.

This chain uses TRBV5-5 with TRBJ2-7; TRBD1 matches at 8 bases. CDR1 is SGHKS and CDR2 is YYEKEE in the germline V gene (reference sequence). This CDR3 region has 16 residues. Unmatched junction bases numbered 8, after V lost 1 base and J lost 2 bases. The DNA of the CDR3 is TGTGCCAGCAGCTTGACCCGACAGGGGAATCCCTACGAGCAGTACTTC. Its translation is CASSLTRQGNPYEQYF.

J is TRBJ2-7 and V is TRBV27; a weak D match, TRBD2 (5 bases). Per the germline V gene, CDR1 is MNHEY and CDR2 is SMNVEV (reference sequence). V was shortened by 8 bases and J by 4 bases, with 9 bases between the two germline ends. The CDR3 has 11 residues. CDR3: CASGRGYEQYF. The CDR3 DNA reads TGTGCCAGCGGAAGAGGGTACGAGCAGTACTTC.

This clone has just a few counts. V and J are TRBV28 and TRBJ2-5; 9 bases are a match to TRBD2. The V segment lost 6 bases and the J segment 1 base; nucleotides outside the gene matches: 9. This CDR3 is 16 amino acids long. The germline CDR1 and CDR2 sequences are MDHEN and SYDVKM. The CDR3 DNA is TGTGCCAGCAGCCTTCTAGCGGGAAAGGGCCAAGAGACCCAGTACTTC. Its translation: CASSLLAGKGQETQYF.

V is TRBV28 and J is TRBJ1-2; the D gene is possibly TRBD1 (5 bases). In germline, CDR1 is MDHEN, CDR2 SYDVKM. The CDR3 runs to 12 residues. Trimming took off 4 bases at V and 4 bases at J, with 7 bases between the two ends. CDR3 coding DNA: TGTGCCAGCAGTTCGACAGTCTATGGCTACACCTTC. Its protein is CASSSTVYGYTF.

This chain uses TRBV12-5 with TRBJ2-2; D may be TRBD1 (6 bases). CDR1 is LGHNT, CDR2 FRNRAP, per germline. Trimming removed 3 bases at V and 1 base at J, with 9 bases between. This CDR3 has 15 residues. The CDR3 region is CASGFWTVNTGELFF. CDR3 DNA: TGTGCTAGTGGTTTTTGGACAGTGAACACCGGGGAGCTGTTTTTT.

The J gene is TRBJ2-7, the V gene TRBV19; 7 bases fit TRBD2. This CDR3 region has 12 residues. The junction had 4 bases not matched to a gene; V was cut back by 6 bases and J by 5 bases. The germline V gene encodes CDR1 LNHDA and CDR2 SQIVND (reference sequence). CDR3 sequence (DNA): TGTGCCAGTAGCCAAGCGGGGAACGAGCAGTACTTC. This translates into CASSQAGNEQYF.

This clone was detected only a few times. The chain is built from TRBV23-1 and TRBJ2-3; TRBD2 aligns across 9 bases. TRBV23-1 belongs to the ORF category, with a function that is uncertain. This CDR3 has 20 residues. The V gene end was trimmed by 0 bases and the J gene end by 1 base; junction bases not matched to a gene: 14. CDR3: CASSQSFASGKKAGTDTQYF. In DNA form, the CDR3 reads TGCGCCAGCAGTCAATCGTTTGCTAGCGGGAAAAAGGCGGGCACAGATACGCAGTATTTT.

This rearrangement joins TRBV5-1 to TRBJ2-1; 9 nucleotides agree with TRBD2. V lost 6 bases to trimming and J lost 6 bases; unmatched junction nucleotides: 7. This CDR3 has 14 amino acids. Germline loops: CDR1 SGHRS, CDR2 YFSETQ. The CDR3 loop is CASMPGLAPNEQFF. The CDR3 bases are TGCGCCAGCATGCCGGGACTAGCCCCCAATGAGCAGTTCTTC.